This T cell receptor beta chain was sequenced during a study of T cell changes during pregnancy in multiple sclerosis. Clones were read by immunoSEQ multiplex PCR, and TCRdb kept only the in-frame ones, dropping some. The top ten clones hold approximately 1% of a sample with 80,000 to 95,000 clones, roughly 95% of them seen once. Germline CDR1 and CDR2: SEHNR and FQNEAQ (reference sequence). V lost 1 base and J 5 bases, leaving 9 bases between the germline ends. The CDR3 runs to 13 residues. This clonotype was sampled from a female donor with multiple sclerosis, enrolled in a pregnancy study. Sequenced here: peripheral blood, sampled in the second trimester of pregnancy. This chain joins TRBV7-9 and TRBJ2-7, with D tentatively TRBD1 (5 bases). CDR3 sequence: CASSLGQGNEQYF. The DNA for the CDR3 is TGTGCCAGCAGCTTAGGGCAGGGAAACGAGCAGTACTTC.